A single T cell receptor beta chain is shown here with its context. Its target antigen remains unknown. Base qualities are not provided; no much larger clone lies one nucleotide away. This sample is part of a study of cytomegalovirus exposure and HLA in healthy donors (dated by TCRdb to 2016 to 2017). Regarding the study in general: An earlier analysis of about 530 of the donors reported about 260 Gb of sequence data and 100 million to 120 million unique TCR beta sequences obtained from approximately 180 million T cells. About 320 gigabases of sequencing data and approximately 85 million unique TCR sequences were included in an early release covering under 650 HLA-typed donors. Of the roughly 390 genotyped donors, roughly 76% were placed in the genetic ancestry cluster associated with self-reported Caucasian donors. The study aimed to test whether cataloging public T cell receptors could reveal signatures of past pathogen exposure. The T cell repertoires of several hundred subjects were profiled by immunosequencing and related to cytomegalovirus serostatus. A separate validation cohort of approximately 120 different subjects was used in addition to the roughly 700-subject first cohort. The study combined high-throughput TCR immunosequencing, statistical association of individual TCRs with disease status, and machine learning to predict cytomegalovirus infection status. A later analysis re-examined previously published TCR beta repertoires from more than 600 donors and added high-resolution HLA genotyping to investigate patterns of TCR occurrence. The later analysis used no new phenotypic data to find candidate immune exposures, relying instead on TCR beta sequences and their occurrence across donors. In an earlier analysis of a few hundred of the donors, high-throughput TCR beta sequencing was used to judge whether each TCR beta V gene segment behaved as functional or pseudogenic. Donor age, sex, ethnicity and CMV serostatus were compiled together with the repertoire data. A later genetic analysis used genome-wide SNP genotypes for about 60% of the roughly 700 donors, treating that subset as a discovery cohort. All discovery cohort repertoires had been generated on a single sequencing platform. HLA typing included class I and class II loci at four-digit resolution. The number of typed donors differed by locus: about 620-630 for A, B, C, DRB1 and DQB1; some 540 for DQA1; approximately 610 for DPA1; and 400 to 480 for DPB1. Because of strong linkage in the cohort, roughly five DR-DQ haplotypes were treated as single units for association and clustering. Across approximately 400 genotyped donors of the cohort, an average of roughly 200,000 unique TCR beta nucleotide sequences per donor were sequenced, and 15% to 20% of those sequences were non-productive.

The cohort consisted of 666 healthy bone marrow donors. All cohort members were sampled while nominally healthy, although unrecorded immune exposures were likely present. The donor tested CMV seronegative and was one of the 352 seronegative cohort members. A peripheral blood sample was provided by each donor, and peripheral blood mononuclear cells were used for TCR beta sequencing. Genomic DNA was extracted from the blood cell samples with the Qiagen DNeasy Blood Extraction Kit. Libraries were prepared through the immunoSEQ multiplex PCR assay. The multiplex PCR relied on a mix of 60 forward primers for TCR Vbeta segments and 13 reverse primers for TCR Jbeta segments. Amplification of the CDR3 region of rearranged TCR beta genes was performed with a multiplex PCR assay on genomic DNA. The amplified TCR beta libraries were sequenced on the Illumina HiSeq System as 87-base-pair reads. In the paper's pipeline: In a later analysis, approximately 74 million unique TCR beta chains were counted across the roughly 670 repertoires, and some 10 million of these chains were shared by at least two donors. To remove PCR and sequencing errors, raw reads were error-corrected and collapsed into unique sequences using a nearest-neighbor algorithm that merged closely related sequences. To assign V, D and J gene segments, CDR3 sequences were aligned to IMGT reference sequences. For a sequence to be retained, at least a six-nucleotide match to both a V gene segment and a J gene segment was required. A rearrangement counted as productive if the CDR3 had no stop codons and remained in frame with V and J, and every other rearrangement counted as non-productive. Following IMGT convention, CDR3 was defined as the stretch from the second conserved V-encoded cysteine up to the conserved J-encoded phenylalanine. Sequences without an unambiguous match to a single V gene segment were excluded from the earlier analysis of a few hundred of the donors. An earlier analysis of around 600 of the donors classified V segments as functional when productive rearrangements were above 56.7% and as segregating when the standard deviation between donors was above 5%. To diagnose cytomegalovirus status from the catalog of TCR beta chain sequences, a statistical classification framework was built. V and J gene assignment, in a later analysis, came from comparing TCR nucleotide sequences with IMGT/GENE-DB human TR gene sequences. The TCRdist pipeline was used in a later analysis to assign CDR3 sequences and most-parsimonious VDJ recombination scenarios. In a later analysis, every TCR beta chain was defined by the combination of its CDR3 amino acid sequence and its V-gene family, and reads without a unique V-gene family were dropped. To address suspected cross-contamination and a sequencing artifact, a later analysis removed under 600 highly shared, low-generation-probability nucleotide sequences. In a later analysis, a clonal expansion index for each public chain was calculated from normalized within-repertoire ranks of inferred template counts. In a later analysis, generation probabilities were computed with a VDJ recombination model fitted to out-of-frame rearrangements, and the resulting probabilities were checked against IGoR. In a later analysis, TCR-TCR, TCR-HLA and TCR-CMV co-occurrence was scored with hypergeometric tests, and a repertoire-size bias correction was applied to TCR pairs. To estimate false discovery rates, a later analysis permuted the HLA or CMV assignments 20 times. In a later analysis, co-occurring TCRs were grouped with DBSCAN, and TCRdist sequence similarity was added when clustering was performed within HLA-allele-positive subsets. For co-occurrence clustering, repertoires with fewer than 30,000 or more than 120,000 public chains were excluded, along with roughly 5 repertoires with anomalous nucleotide sharing. What TCRdb holds here is the immuneACCESS table cut down to in-frame rearrangements. Part of the clones is not present; checked against another copy, under half of the missing clones reflect an unresolved V gene, and the others are unexplained. V, J and clone size are those of that table, while D and trimming were read from the DNA. The sample has 110,000 to 150,000 clones on record, around 77% of them singletons. The ten biggest clones cover just under 1% of the sample.

Study-level results and caveats: Because counts were too low, around 17 rarely observed V segments, including chromosome 9 orphons, were left out of the earlier analysis of a few hundred of the donors. According to the authors, the approach could potentially be generalized to other disease states and immunological phenotypes. In both the original and validation cohorts, the classifier was reported to diagnose cytomegalovirus status with high specificity and sensitivity. In the study, around 150 TCR beta chains were listed as associated with cytomegalovirus. At a false discovery rate of 0.05, a later analysis linked 15,000 to 20,000 TCR beta sequences to specific HLA alleles. An earlier analysis of 587 of the donors showed that most TCR beta V segments appeared in productive rearrangements either about 90% or about 30% of the time, which broadly matched IMGT annotations. In a later analysis, most CMV-associated TCR beta chains were found to appear HLA-restricted, with HLA associations seemingly driven largely by CMV exposure. CMV serostatus was the only immune exposure information available for the cohort. Correlated functional status among segregating V segments might reflect linkage disequilibrium, but an unknown experimental factor could not be ruled out. The 87-base-pair reads could not distinguish some IMGT-functional V segments, including TRBV6-2 and TRBV6-3, so those segments were excluded. In vitro tests confirmed that a few of the cytomegalovirus-associated TCR beta chains recognize cytomegalovirus antigens. In a later analysis, the rate of TCR association differed among HLA loci, with DRB1 alleles having the most associated TCRs and HLA-C alleles having the fewest. A later genetic analysis reported fewer N-insertions in productive TCRs among donors in an Asian-associated ancestry cluster than the roughly 650-donor mean. The presence/absence analyses assumed that sequencing depth was roughly uniform across donors, and that assumption may not be true. While some public TCRs were present in many individuals, most TCR sequences turned up only very rarely across donors. A further reported finding was that TCR beta sequences accurately predicted the HLA-A and HLA-B alleles for most subjects in the first cohort. A cluster of highly shared sequence variants was judged likely to represent a technical artifact of the sequencing pipeline. Only TCR beta chains were sequenced in this cohort, and the absence of alpha or paired-chain data limited detectable features. Because HLA typing was unavailable for some donors at each locus, only the typed subset was used in association tests. A later analysis found that HLA-associated TCR beta chains were more clonally expanded and had lower generation probabilities than equally common non-associated chains. Several of the top co-occurrence clusters appeared to be linked to parvovirus B19, influenza, CMV and Epstein-Barr virus, according to a later analysis. V-gene and J-gene trimming of TCR beta chains was associated with a missense DCLRE1C variant in a later genetic analysis, and the association was replicated in an independent cohort. Assigning TCR associations to individual alleles was difficult when HLA alleles, especially DR and DQ, strongly co-occurred.

The CDR3, cysteine through phenylalanine, is 13 amino acids long. Solely the CDR3 DNA is kept, with 39 bases framed from the first base. A distance of 8 bases separates the germline ends of V and J, which lose 5 bases and 1 base respectively. CDR1 and CDR2, looked up from the germline V gene, are MNHEY and SVGAGI. The sequence derives from a man aged 18 to 30 in good health and CMV-seronegative. Recombination connected TRBV6-5 to TRBJ1-1, with the D gene uncertain. Specimen: PBMCs. The CDR3 in this case is CASSTTRNTEAFF. The bases read TGTGCCAGCAGTACGACAAGGAACACTGAAGCTTTCTTT.